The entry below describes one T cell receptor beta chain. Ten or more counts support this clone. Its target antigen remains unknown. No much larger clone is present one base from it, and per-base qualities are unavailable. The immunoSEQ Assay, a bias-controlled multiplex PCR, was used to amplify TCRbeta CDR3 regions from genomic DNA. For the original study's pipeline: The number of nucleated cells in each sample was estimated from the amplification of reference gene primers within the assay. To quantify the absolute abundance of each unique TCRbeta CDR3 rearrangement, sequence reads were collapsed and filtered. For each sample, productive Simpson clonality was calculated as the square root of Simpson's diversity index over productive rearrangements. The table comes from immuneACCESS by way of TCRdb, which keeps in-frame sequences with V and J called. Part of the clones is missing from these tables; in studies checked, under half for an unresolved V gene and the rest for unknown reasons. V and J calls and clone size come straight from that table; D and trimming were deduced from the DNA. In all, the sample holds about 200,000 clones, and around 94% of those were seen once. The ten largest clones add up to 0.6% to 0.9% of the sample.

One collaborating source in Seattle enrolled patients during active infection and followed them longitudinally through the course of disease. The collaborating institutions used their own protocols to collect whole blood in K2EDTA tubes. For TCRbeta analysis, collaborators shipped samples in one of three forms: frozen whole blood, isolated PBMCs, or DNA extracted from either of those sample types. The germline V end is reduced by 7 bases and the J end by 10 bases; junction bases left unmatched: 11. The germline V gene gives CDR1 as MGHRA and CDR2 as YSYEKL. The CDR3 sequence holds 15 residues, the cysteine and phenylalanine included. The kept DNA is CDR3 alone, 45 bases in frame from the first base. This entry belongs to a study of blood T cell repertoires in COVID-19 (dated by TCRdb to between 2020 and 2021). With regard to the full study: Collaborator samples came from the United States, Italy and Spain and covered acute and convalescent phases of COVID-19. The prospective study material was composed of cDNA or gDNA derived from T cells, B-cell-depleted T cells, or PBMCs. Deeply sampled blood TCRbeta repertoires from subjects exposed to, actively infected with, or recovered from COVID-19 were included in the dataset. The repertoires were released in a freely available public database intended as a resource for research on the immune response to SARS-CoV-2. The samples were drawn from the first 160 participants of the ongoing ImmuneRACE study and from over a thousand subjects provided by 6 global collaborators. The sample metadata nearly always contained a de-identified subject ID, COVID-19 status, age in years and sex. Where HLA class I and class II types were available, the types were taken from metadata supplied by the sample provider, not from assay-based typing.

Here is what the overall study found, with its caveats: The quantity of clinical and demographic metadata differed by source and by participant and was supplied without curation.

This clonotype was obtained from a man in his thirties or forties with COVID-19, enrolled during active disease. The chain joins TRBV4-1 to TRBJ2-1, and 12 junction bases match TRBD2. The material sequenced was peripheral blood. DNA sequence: TGCGCCAGCACAAAGACTAGCGGGGGCCCGGGGGAGCAGTTCTTC. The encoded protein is CASTKTSGGPGEQFF.